A single sample is the source of the 32 T cell receptor beta chains below, sequenced in a study of OX40 agonist ivuxolimab in advanced cancers. The assay was immunoSEQ multiplex PCR, and TCRdb's table has in-frame clones only and misses some. The table has around 45,000 clones, around 80% seen once. Sequenced material: CD4+ or CD8+ T cells sorted from blood, taken in a trial of the OX40 agonist ivuxolimab. The receptor set was obtained from an adult with an advanced solid tumor such as melanoma, head and neck, liver or kidney cancer.

A few counts support this clone. This CDR3 is CASSFAPPEAFF. DNA for the CDR3: TGTGCCAGCAGCTTTGCGCCCCCGGAAGCTTTCTTT. The genes are TRBV11-2 and TRBJ1-1, with D uncertain. Germline CDR1 and CDR2: SGHAT and FQNNGV. The CDR3 has 12 residues. Trimming removed 3 bases from V and 8 bases from J, with 10 bases in between.

The chain employs TRBV11-2 and TRBJ1-1; D is possibly TRBD1 (6 bases). The V and J ends lost 5 bases and 2 bases respectively, with 18 bases between them. The length of the CDR3 is 16 residues. The germline CDR1 and CDR2 sequences are SGHAT and FQNNGV. The CDR3 DNA reads as TGTGCCAGCAGCCTCGCCGGGGGCAGTATTAACACTGAAGCTTTCTTT. Translating it yields CASSLAGGSINTEAFF.

Only one count was recorded for this clone. In nucleotides, the CDR3 is TGCGCCAGCAGTGTCGAGCGGGGACCCCTCTACGAGCAGTACTTC. Protein sequence: CASSVERGPLYEQYF. V gene TRBV10-2 combines with J gene TRBJ2-5, with TRBD2 matching over 7 bases. The end of the DNA is better explained by TRBJ2-7, so the J call may be wrong. In germline, CDR1 is WSHSY, CDR2 SAAADI. CDR3 length equals 15 residues.

J is TRBJ1-2 and V is TRBV27, with D uncertain. Between the trimmed V and J ends, which lost 6 bases and 10 bases, there was a span of 21 bases. The CDR3 runs to 14 residues. Germline values: CDR1 MNHEY, CDR2 SMNVEV (reference sequence). CDR3 residues: CASSPTRTYPTYTF. Written as DNA, the CDR3 is TGTGCCAGCAGCCCTACAAGGACCTACCCGACCTACACCTTC.

The chain carries TRBV5-4 and TRBJ1-2; weak D call: TRBD1 (6 bases). The V gene lost 4 bases and the J gene lost 5 bases, with 12 bases spanning the gap. Germline V gene lookup returns CDR1 SGHNT and CDR2 YYREEE (reference sequence). This CDR3 is built from 13 residues. Here the CDR3 DNA reads TGTGCCAGCAGCGCGGGGGGGCTGTATGGCTACACCTTC. Its protein is CASSAGGLYGYTF.

This clone is classed as medium-sized. This rearrangement joins TRBV6-5 to TRBJ1-3; D remains unclear. The CDR3 sequence is 15 residues long. Germline loops: CDR1 MNHEY, CDR2 SVGAGI. V was pared by 7 bases and J by 0 bases, with 13 bases between. CDR3 loop: CASTAPGSSGNTIYF. CDR3 bases: TGTGCCAGCACAGCTCCCGGCAGCTCTGGAAACACCATATATTTT.

This chain connects TRBV5-1 to TRBJ2-7; 13 nucleotides line up with TRBD2. Germline V gene sequence: CDR1 SGHRS, CDR2 YFSETQ. V was clipped by 1 base and J by 12 bases; unmatched bases: 7. The CDR3 contains 14 residues. CDR3 residues: CASSLRTSGSIRYF. In DNA form, the CDR3 reads TGCGCCAGCAGCTTGAGGACTAGCGGGAGCATAAGGTACTTC. The whole variable domain, filled in from reference TRBV5-1 and TRBJ2-7, reads KAGVTQTPRYLIKTRGQQVTLSCSPISGHRSVSWYQQTPGQGLQFLFEYFSETQRNKGNFPGRFSGRQFSNSRSEMNVSTLELGDSALYLCASSLRTSGSIRYFGPGTRLTVT.

In this sample, this clone turned up a few times. This chain joins TRBV6-6 and TRBJ2-7, with 9 bases aligning to TRBD1. Germline CDR1 MNHNY, CDR2 SVGAGI (reference sequence). CDR3 length equals 12 residues. Trimming cost V 4 bases and J 7 bases; bases outside gene matches: 2. The CDR3 bases are TGTGCCAGCAGTTGGACAGGGGAGGAGCAGTACTTC. It specifies CASSWTGEEQYF.

The chain recombines TRBV6-6 with TRBJ2-7, with TRBD1 as a possible D gene (6 bases). The CDR3 length is 15 residues. V was pared by 5 bases and J by 7 bases, with 21 bases between. The germline V gene encodes CDR1 MNHNY and CDR2 SVGAGI (reference sequence). The chain's CDR3 is CASSARGPPRVEQYF. CDR3 DNA: TGTGCCAGCAGTGCCAGGGGCCCCCCACGGGTGGAGCAGTACTTC.

Note on this clone: At one end, the junction sequence differs from germline, possibly due to a read error. The chain links TRBV7-7 to TRBJ2-5; no clear D. There are 11 residues in the CDR3. CDR1 is SSHAT and CDR2 is FNYEAQ in the germline V gene (reference sequence). CDR3 in DNA: TGTGCCAGCAGCTTCGGGCGCGGAGATCACTTC. It translates to CASSFGRGDHF.

The J gene is TRBJ2-5, the V gene TRBV5-1; 7 nucleotides align to TRBD1. The CDR3 sequence is 14 residues long. The V gene end was trimmed by 1 base and the J gene end by 3 bases; junction bases not matched to a gene: 3. Germline V gene sequence: CDR1 SGHRS, CDR2 YFSETQ. In DNA, the CDR3 is TGCGCCAGCAGCTTGACAGGGGAGAAAGAGACCCAGTACTTC. Amino acid sequence: CASSLTGEKETQYF. The full variable domain, completed using reference TRBV5-1 and TRBJ2-5, is KAGVTQTPRYLIKTRGQQVTLSCSPISGHRSVSWYQQTPGQGLQFLFEYFSETQRNKGNFPGRFSGRQFSNSRSEMNVSTLELGDSALYLCASSLTGEKETQYFGPGTRLLVL.

The rearrangement links TRBV9 to TRBJ2-1, with TRBD2 identical over 9 bases. J gave up 8 bases and V 0 bases, and 9 bases lay outside the gene matches. CDR1 and CDR2 (germline): SGDLS, YYNGEE. The CDR3 runs 16 residues. Here the CDR3 DNA reads TGTGCCAGCAGCGTAGAGGCGGGAGGGCCCCGGGATGAGCAGTTCTTC. This encodes CASSVEAGGPRDEQFF.

This clone was observed once. The chain uses TRBV28 and TRBJ1-4; 7 bases are a match to TRBD1. The V gene's germline CDR1 is MDHEN and CDR2 SYDVKM. There are 16 residues in the CDR3. V lost 3 bases and J lost 10; bases outside the gene matches: 14. The CDR3 sequence: CASSFPSTLQGRKLFF. For the CDR3, the DNA is TGTGCCAGCAGTTTCCCATCGACCCTACAGGGGAGAAAACTGTTTTTT.

V usage is TRBV6-1 and J usage is TRBJ1-5; the match to TRBD1 covers 10 bases. This CDR3 has 15 residues. The germline V gene has CDR1 MNHNS and CDR2 SASEGT. The J segment lost 4 bases and the V segment lost 7 bases, leaving 7 bases of the junction unmatched. CDR3 loop: CASTKGGQGNQPQHF. In DNA form, the CDR3 reads TGTGCCAGCACCAAAGGGGGACAGGGGAATCAGCCCCAGCATTTT.

This clone was counted only a few times. The rearrangement links TRBV7-9 to TRBJ1-1; D unresolved. CDR3 size: 13 residues. V was shortened by 0 bases and J by 7 bases, with 9 bases between the two germline ends. Looked up from germline, CDR1 is SEHNR and CDR2 is FQNEAQ (reference sequence). This CDR3 reads CASSLARTGEAFF. In DNA, the CDR3 is TGTGCCAGCAGCTTAGCGCGGACGGGTGAAGCTTTCTTT. Full variable domain (rest looked up from reference TRBV7-9 and TRBJ1-1): DTGVSQNPRHKITKRGQNVTFRCDPISEHNRLYWYRQTLGQGPEFLTYFQNEAQLEKSRLLSDRFSAERPKGSFSTLEIQRTEQGDSAMYLCASSLARTGEAFFGQGTRLTVV.

This clone showed up just a few times. This chain connects TRBV18 to TRBJ1-2, with a tentative D call TRBD1 (5 bases). This CDR3 is built from 13 residues. Trimming removed 3 bases from V and 7 bases from J, with 12 bases in between. From germline, CDR1 is KGHSH and CDR2 LQKENI. In DNA, the CDR3 is TGTGCCAGCTCACCGACCGACAGTAGTGGCTACACCTTC. Translated: CASSPTDSSGYTF.

V usage is TRBV7-8 and J usage is TRBJ2-7, with D possibly TRBD2 on 5 matching bases. Trimming removed 4 bases at V and 1 base at J, with 14 bases between. The germline CDR1 and CDR2 sequences are SGHVS and FQNEAQ. There are 15 residues in the CDR3. CDR3 DNA sequence: TGTGCCAGCAGCTCGCCCTGGGAGCGGTCCTACGAGCAGTACTTC. Translating gives CASSSPWERSYEQYF.

The chain uses TRBV5-6 and TRBJ2-7; TRBD2 agrees at 7 bases. The CDR3 length is 16 residues. From germline, CDR1 is SGHDT and CDR2 YYEEEE. With V trimmed by 4 bases and J by 4 bases, 14 bases remained unmatched. The CDR3 bases are TGTGCCAGCAGCCCACGGTCGCCGCGGGAGCGGTACGAGCAGTACTTC. Its protein product is CASSPRSPRERYEQYF. Combining the CDR3 with reference TRBV5-6 and TRBJ2-7 gives the whole variable domain DAGVTQSPTHLIKTRGQQVTLRCSPKSGHDTVSWYQQALGQGPQFIFQYYEEEERQRGNFPDRFSGHQFPNYSSELNVNALLLGDSALYLCASSPRSPRERYEQYFGPGTRLTVT.

This rearrangement joins TRBV28 to TRBJ1-2, with D possibly TRBD1 on 6 matching bases. Germline assignment: CDR1 MDHEN and CDR2 SYDVKM. The CDR3 spans 17 residues. V gave up 3 bases and J gave up 1 base, with 18 bases separating them. The CDR3 loop reads CASSLEGPGHFNYGYTF. The CDR3 nucleotides are TGTGCCAGCAGTTTGGAGGGCCCGGGACACTTTAACTATGGCTACACCTTC.

The V and J genes are TRBV6-1 and TRBJ2-3, with a tentative D call TRBD2 (6 bases). The CDR3 has 13 amino acids. The V gene's germline CDR1 is MNHNS and CDR2 SASEGT. The V end was cut by 2 bases, the J end by 14 bases, with 17 bases between. CDR3 DNA sequence: TGTGCCAGCAGTGAAAGCCAGCGGGTAAGAGGGTATTTT. This sequence encodes CASSESQRVRGYF.

This clone was counted between two and nine times. CDR3 in amino acids: CASSPDSSNYGYTF. CDR3 in DNA: TGTGCCAGCAGTCCCGACAGCTCTAACTATGGCTACACCTTC. This sequence joins TRBV6-5 and TRBJ1-2; D is possibly TRBD1 (5 bases). The CDR3 length is 14 residues. With 5 bases removed from V and 0 bases from J, the gap between germline ends came to 10 bases. CDR1 and CDR2 (germline): MNHEY, SVGAGI.

This clone was picked up a small number of times. The chain employs TRBV29-1 and TRBJ1-5; 8 bases are a match to TRBD1. Germline V gene data show CDR1 as SQVTM and CDR2 as ANQGSEA. The CDR3 spans 11 residues. The trim removed 6 bases at V and 6 bases at J, leaving 1 base unmatched. CDR3 loop: CSVRGPQPQHF. DNA of the CDR3: TGCAGCGTCAGGGGGCCTCAGCCCCAGCATTTT.

The gene calls are TRBV19 and TRBJ2-2; the match to TRBD1 covers 10 bases. Germline lookup yields CDR1 LNHDA and CDR2 SQIVND (reference sequence). The CDR3 spans 16 residues. Unmatched junction bases numbered 6, after V lost 5 bases and J lost 3 bases. The CDR3 nucleotides are TGTGCCAGTAGTGGGGACAGGGGTAGAGACACCGGGGAGCTGTTTTTT. Protein sequence: CASSGDRGRDTGELFF. The full variable domain, completed using reference TRBV19 and TRBJ2-2, is DGGITQSPKYLFRKEGQNVTLSCEQNLNHDAMYWYRQDPGQGLRLIYYSQIVNDFQKGDIAEGYSVSREKKESFPLTVTSAQKNPTAFYLCASSGDRGRDTGELFFGEGSRLTVL.

The chain is built from TRBV10-3 and TRBJ1-5, with 9 bases fitting TRBD1. V shed 9 bases, J shed 6 bases, and the junction held 6 bases outside the gene matches. From germline, CDR1 is ENHRY and CDR2 SYGVKD. The length of the CDR3 is 13 residues. The CDR3 DNA sequence: TGTGCCATGGGACAGGGTGAAGGTCAGCCCCAGCATTTT. Residues: CAMGQGEGQPQHF.

V usage is TRBV2 and J usage is TRBJ1-5, with D possibly being TRBD1 (5 bases). The germline gives CDR1 SNHLY, CDR2 FYNNEI. The CDR3 loop spans 15 amino acids. V lost 6 bases and J lost 0, with 12 bases in between. DNA for the CDR3: TGTGCCAGCAGCGCAGGGTCTCTTAGCAATCAGCCCCAGCATTTT. Protein: CASSAGSLSNQPQHF. The variable domain in full, completed from reference TRBV2 and TRBJ1-5, reads EPEVTQTPSHQVTQMGQEVILRCVPISNHLYFYWYRQILGQKVEFLVSFYNNEISEKSEIFDDQFSVERPDGSNFTLKIRSTKLEDSAMYFCASSAGSLSNQPQHFGDGTRLSIL.

The chain uses TRBV14 and TRBJ2-2; possible D gene TRBD2, 7 bases. Germline CDR1 SGHDN, CDR2 FVKESK. The V and J ends lost 1 base and 0 bases respectively, with 12 bases between them. The CDR3 consists of 17 residues. CDR3 region: CASSQVRGAANTGELFF. CDR3 nucleotide sequence: TGTGCCAGCAGCCAAGTTCGGGGGGCGGCGAACACCGGGGAGCTGTTTTTT.

Note on this clone: The same CDR3 arises from other DNA sequences in this sample as well. The rearrangement uses TRBV9 and TRBJ2-5; a possible D gene is TRBD2 (6 bases). Trimming pared 2 bases from V and 3 bases from J, leaving 17 bases between. Looked up from germline, CDR1 is SGDLS and CDR2 is YYNGEE. This CDR3 region has 16 residues. In DNA form, the CDR3 reads TGTGCCAGCAGCGTCTGGCACGGGGGAGCAGAAGAGACCCAGTACTTC. As protein: CASSVWHGGAEETQYF. The complete variable domain, with remaining parts taken from reference TRBV9 and TRBJ2-5, reads DSGVTQTPKHLITATGQRVTLRCSPRSGDLSVYWYQQSLDQGLQFLIQYYNGEERAKGNILERFSAQQFPDLHSELNLSSLELGDSALYFCASSVWHGGAEETQYFGPGTRLLVL.

The chain uses TRBV7-2 and TRBJ2-3; possibly TRBD1 or TRBD2 for D (5 bases each). V was pared by 2 bases and J by 2 bases, with 14 bases between. The CDR3 has 16 residues. Germline V gene data show CDR1 as SGHTA and CDR2 as FQGNSA. CDR3 sequence reads: CASSLPVGRPTDTQYF. The CDR3 nucleotides are TGTGCCAGCAGCTTACCGGTGGGACGCCCCACAGATACGCAGTATTTT.

The chain couples TRBV27 to TRBJ1-6; the D is unclear. V lost 0 bases and J lost 5, with 5 bases in between. The CDR3 loop spans 14 amino acids. The germline gives CDR1 MNHEY, CDR2 SMNVEV (reference sequence). DNA of the CDR3: TGTGCCAGCAGTTTATCGGCAGATAATTCACCCCTCCACTTT. Amino acid sequence: CASSLSADNSPLHF.

This clone was counted once. This chain connects TRBV7-3 to TRBJ2-5; maybe TRBD2 (6 bases). Looked up from germline, CDR1 is SGHTA and CDR2 is FQGTGA. This CDR3 has 14 residues. V was cut by 2 bases and J by 6 bases, with 13 bases left in between. In DNA form, the CDR3 reads TGTGCCAGCAGCTTAGGGGGGAGCGGAAAGACCCAGTACTTC. Protein sequence: CASSLGGSGKTQYF. Full variable domain (missing parts from reference TRBV7-3 and TRBJ2-5): GAGVSQTPSNKVTEKGKYVELRCDPISGHTALYWYRQSLGQGPEFLIYFQGTGAADDSGLPNDRFFAVRPEGSVSTLKIQRTERGDSAVYLCASSLGGSGKTQYFGPGTRLLVL.

This chain uses TRBV4-2 with TRBJ1-1; 8 nucleotides match TRBD1. After removal of 4 bases from V and 5 bases from J, the junction contained 6 bases not matched to a gene. CDR1 and CDR2 (germline): LGHNA, YNFKEQ. CDR3 size: 14 residues. The CDR3 DNA is TGTGCCAGCAGCCCGGACAGGGTTGCTACTGAAGCTTTCTTT. Translated, it gives CASSPDRVATEAFF.

V is TRBV12-5 and J is TRBJ2-3, with TRBD2 identical over 14 bases. The germline CDR1 and CDR2 sequences are LGHNT and FRNRAP. This CDR3 contains 16 residues. V lost 4 bases to trimming and J lost 1 base; unmatched junction nucleotides: 1. The DNA for the CDR3 is TGTGCTAGTGGTTCGGGACTAGCGGGGGGCACAGATACGCAGTATTTT. The encoded protein is CASGSGLAGGTDTQYF.